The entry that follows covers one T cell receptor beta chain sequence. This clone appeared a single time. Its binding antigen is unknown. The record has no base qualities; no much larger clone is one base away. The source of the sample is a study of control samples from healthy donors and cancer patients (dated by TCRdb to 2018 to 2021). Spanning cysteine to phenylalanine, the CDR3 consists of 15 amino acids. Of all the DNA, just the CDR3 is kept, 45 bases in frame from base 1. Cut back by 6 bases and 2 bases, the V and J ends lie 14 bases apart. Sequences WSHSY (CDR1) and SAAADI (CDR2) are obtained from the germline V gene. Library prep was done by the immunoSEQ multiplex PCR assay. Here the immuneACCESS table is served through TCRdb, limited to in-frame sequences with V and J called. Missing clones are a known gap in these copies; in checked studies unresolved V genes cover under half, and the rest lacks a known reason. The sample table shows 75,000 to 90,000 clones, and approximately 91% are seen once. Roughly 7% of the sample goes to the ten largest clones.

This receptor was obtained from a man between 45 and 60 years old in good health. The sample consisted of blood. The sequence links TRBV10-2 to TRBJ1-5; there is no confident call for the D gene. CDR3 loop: CASSRKGFGNQPQHF. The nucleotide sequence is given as TGCGCCAGCAGCAGGAAAGGATTTGGCAATCAGCCCCAGCATTTT.